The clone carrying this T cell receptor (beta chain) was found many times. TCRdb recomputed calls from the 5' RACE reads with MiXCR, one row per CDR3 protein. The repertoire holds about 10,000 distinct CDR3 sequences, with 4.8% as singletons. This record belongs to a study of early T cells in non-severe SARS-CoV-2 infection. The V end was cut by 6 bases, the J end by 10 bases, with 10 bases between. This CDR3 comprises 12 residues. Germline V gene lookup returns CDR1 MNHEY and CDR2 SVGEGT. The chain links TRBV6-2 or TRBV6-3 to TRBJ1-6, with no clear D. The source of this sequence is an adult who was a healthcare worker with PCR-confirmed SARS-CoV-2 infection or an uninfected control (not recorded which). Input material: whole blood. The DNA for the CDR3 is TGTGCCAGCAGCCAATTGAAGTCACCCCTCCACTTT. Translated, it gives CASSQLKSPLHF.